The 22 T cell receptor beta chains presented below share a single source sample, sequenced in a study of graft-versus-host responses after intestinal transplantation. Their target antigens are unknown. Some clones are missing from TCRdb's copy, which holds only in-frame ones; the method was immunoSEQ multiplex PCR. The repertoire holds about 88,000 clones, with more than 85% as singletons. Specimen: unstimulated CD4+ T cells sorted from spleen or lymph node cells, collected before transplant. The receptors derive from a human donor who was the organ donor for an intestinal transplant.

The rearrangement uses TRBV19 and TRBJ1-2, with D uncertain. The germline V and J ends were trimmed by 1 base and 8 bases, with 14 bases remaining between them. CDR3 length: 14 amino acids. The germline gives CDR1 LNHDA, CDR2 SQIVND (reference sequence). CDR3 in amino acids: CASSIVGRPPGYTF. For the CDR3, the DNA is TGTGCCAGTAGTATAGTTGGCAGGCCACCGGGCTACACCTTC.

This clone has a single count. This chain links TRBV5-1 with TRBJ1-1, with D tentatively TRBD1 (6 bases). The CDR3 sequence is 17 residues long. Germline-derived CDR1 and CDR2 are SGHRS and YFSETQ. Trimming left V 0 bases short and J 1 base short, with 16 bases between. The CDR3 protein is CASSLGLGTFSNTEAFF. Here the CDR3 DNA reads TGCGCCAGCAGCTTGGGCCTCGGGACATTCTCGAACACTGAAGCTTTCTTT.

This clone was observed once. This rearrangement joins TRBV11-2 to TRBJ1-3; D is unresolved. CDR1 is SGHAT and CDR2 is FQNNGV in the germline V gene. This CDR3 is built from 16 residues. Trimming cost V 0 bases and J 0 bases, with 9 bases left between them. CDR3 region: CASSLERTFSGNTIYF. CDR3 nucleotides: TGTGCCAGCAGCTTAGAAAGGACTTTCTCTGGAAACACCATATATTTT.

The chain links TRBV5-1 to TRBJ1-2; 7 nucleotides agree with TRBD1. Germline trimming cut 4 bases from V and 6 bases from J; bases unmatched to any gene: 6. The CDR3 consists of 13 residues. CDR1 is SGHRS, CDR2 YFSETQ, per germline. The CDR3 bases are TGCGCCAGCAGCCCCGGGACAGTGGATGGCTACACCTTC. Its translation is CASSPGTVDGYTF.

The count of this clone is one. The gene calls are TRBV30 and TRBJ1-1; D is unresolved. Germline lookup yields CDR1 GTSNPN and CDR2 SVGIG (reference sequence). The CDR3 is 11 amino acids. The V end was cut by 3 bases, the J end by 6 bases, with 8 bases between. The CDR3 loop is CAWSPSSEAFF. The CDR3 coding sequence is TGTGCCTGGAGCCCGTCGTCTGAAGCTTTCTTT. The full variable domain, in which reference TRBV30 and TRBJ1-1 provide the parts outside the CDR3, is SQTIHQWPATLVQPVGSPLSLECTVEGTSNPNLYWYRQAAGRGLQLLFYSVGIGQISSEVPQNLSASRPQDRQFILSSKKLLLSDSGFYLCAWSPSSEAFFGQGTRLTVV.

The rearrangement uses TRBV7-3 and TRBJ1-1; D uncertain. V was trimmed by 6 bases and J by 6 bases, leaving 14 bases between them. The CDR3 runs 13 residues. Per the germline V gene, CDR1 is SGHTA and CDR2 is FQGTGA. The CDR3 DNA sequence: TGTGCCAGCAGGGGAGCCGTAGACGCTGAAGCTTTCTTT. Its translation is CASRGAVDAEAFF. The full variable domain, completed using reference TRBV7-3 and TRBJ1-1, is GAGVSQTPSNKVTEKGKYVELRCDPISGHTALYWYRQSLGQGPEFLIYFQGTGAADDSGLPNDRFFAVRPEGSVSTLKIQRTERGDSAVYLCASRGAVDAEAFFGQGTRLTVV.

This chain links TRBV5-1 with TRBJ1-2; D might be TRBD1 (5 bases). CDR3 length: 13 residues. Trimming removed 5 bases from V and 5 bases from J, with 13 bases in between. The germline CDR1 and CDR2 sequences are SGHRS and YFSETQ. CDR3 sequence reads: CASRAGTTYGYTF. The CDR3 DNA is TGCGCCAGCAGGGCAGGGACTACGTATGGCTACACCTTC.

This chain connects TRBV5-1 to TRBJ2-5; 10 nucleotides line up with TRBD2. V was clipped by 1 base and J by 5 bases; unmatched bases: 5. The CDR3 has 15 residues. Germline V gene sequence: CDR1 SGHRS, CDR2 YFSETQ. This CDR3 is CASSLPSGSIETQYF. The CDR3 DNA is TGCGCCAGCAGCTTGCCTAGCGGGAGTATCGAGACCCAGTACTTC.

This sequence joins TRBV25-1 and TRBJ2-7; D call uncertain. There are 11 residues in the CDR3. The germline CDR1 and CDR2 sequences are MGHDK and SYGVNS. V was shortened by 4 bases and J by 6 bases, with 7 bases between the two germline ends. The CDR3 DNA sequence: TGTGCCAGCAGTGTTTCAGGCGAGCAGTACTTC. This encodes CASSVSGEQYF.

The table lists this clone with a count of one. The rearrangement joins TRBV18 to TRBJ1-3, with 8 bases lining up with TRBD1. The CDR3 is made up of 18 amino acids. V trimming: 2 bases; J trimming: 0 bases; junction bases outside the gene matches: 9. CDR1 and CDR2 from the germline V gene are KGHSH and LQKENI. The CDR3 loop is CASSPTTGESLSGNTIYF. In DNA form, the CDR3 reads TGTGCCAGCTCACCAACGACAGGGGAATCGCTCTCTGGAAACACCATATATTTT.

The chain carries TRBV10-1 and TRBJ2-1; a weak D match, TRBD2 (5 bases). Trimming stripped 10 bases from V and 12 bases from J, with 19 bases between. The V gene's germline CDR1 is WNHNN and CDR2 SYGVQD (reference sequence). This CDR3 spans 12 amino acids. The CDR3 spells CATSTRGGPQFF. In DNA, the CDR3 is TGCGCCACCTCGACCCGCGGAGGCCCGCAGTTCTTC.

Worth noting for this clone: At the DNA level, this CDR3 is encoded by other sequences in the same sample as well. V and J are TRBV29-1 and TRBJ1-2; weak D call: TRBD1 (5 bases). CDR1 and CDR2 (germline): SQVTM, ANQGSEA. CDR3 length: 12 residues. Trimming took off 3 bases at V and 2 bases at J, with 7 bases between the two ends. CDR3 sequence: CSVDSGNYGYTF. CDR3 DNA: TGCAGCGTTGATTCAGGGAACTATGGCTACACCTTC. Combining the CDR3 with reference TRBV29-1 and TRBJ1-2 gives the whole variable domain SAVISQKPSRDICQRGTSLTIQCQVDSQVTMMFWYRQQPGQSLTLIATANQGSEATYESGFVIDKFPISRPNLTFSTLTVSNMSPEDSSIYLCSVDSGNYGYTFGSGTRLTVV.

The chain combines TRBV28 with TRBJ2-7, with a weak D call TRBD2 (5 bases). Germline V gene data show CDR1 as MDHEN and CDR2 as SYDVKM. V was clipped by 2 bases and J by 4 bases, with 15 bases between them. This CDR3 has 15 residues. Written as DNA, the CDR3 is TGTGCCAGCAGTTTAAATGGTAGGAGGAATTACGAGCAGTACTTC. It yields the protein CASSLNGRRNYEQYF.

This clone was observed a handful of times. The V gene is TRBV6-6, the J gene TRBJ2-2; D perhaps matches TRBD1 (6 bases). V was cut by 4 bases and J by 3 bases, with 9 bases left in between. The CDR3 sequence is 14 residues long. Germline-derived CDR1 and CDR2 are MNHNY and SVGAGI (reference sequence). CDR3 protein: CASSLTGDTGELFF. The DNA of the CDR3 is TGTGCCAGCAGTTTGACAGGCGACACCGGGGAGCTGTTTTTT.

This sequence joins TRBV7-9 and TRBJ1-1; TRBD1 matches at 11 bases. The trim removed 5 bases at V and 4 bases at J, leaving 15 bases unmatched. The CDR3 extends over 18 amino acids. Germline V lookup: CDR1 SEHNR, CDR2 FQNEAQ (reference sequence). CDR3 amino acids: CASSLQRLGQGAVTEAFF. The CDR3, as DNA: TGTGCCAGCAGCCTACAACGATTAGGACAGGGGGCCGTCACTGAAGCTTTCTTT.

The chain is built from TRBV7-9 and TRBJ2-7; 12 bases match TRBD2. Germline V gives CDR1 SEHNR, CDR2 FQNEAQ (reference sequence). The CDR3 consists of 16 residues. The J segment lost 5 bases and the V segment lost 6 bases, leaving 11 bases of the junction unmatched. This CDR3 is CASRPNRLAGDHEQYF. The CDR3 DNA reads as TGTGCCAGCAGACCGAACCGACTAGCGGGGGATCACGAGCAGTACTTC.

The chain links TRBV2 to TRBJ1-4; TRBD1 matches at 10 bases. CDR1 is SNHLY and CDR2 is FYNNEI in the germline V gene. The CDR3 length is 16 residues. V lost 5 bases and J lost 11; bases outside the gene matches: 14. The CDR3 DNA sequence: TGTGCCAGCAGTACCGGGACAGGGGCCAGGGAGTGGAAACTGTTTTTT. Translating it yields CASSTGTGAREWKLFF.

The chain uses TRBV5-4 and TRBJ2-1; D is undetermined. Trimming removed 0 bases from V and 5 bases from J, with 6 bases in between. The CDR3 sequence is 13 residues long. Germline V gene sequence: CDR1 SGHNT, CDR2 YYREEE (reference sequence). For the CDR3, the DNA is TGTGCCAGCAGCTTGGCCCCAAACAATGAGCAGTTCTTC. Translated, it gives CASSLAPNNEQFF.

This chain joins TRBV6-5 and TRBJ1-1; 9 bases are shared with TRBD1. The CDR3 runs 15 residues. The trim removed 0 bases at V and 8 bases at J, leaving 7 bases unmatched. The V gene's germline CDR1 is MNHEY and CDR2 SVGAGI. The chain's CDR3 is CASSYSKQGATEAFF. CDR3 nucleotides: TGTGCCAGCAGTTACTCGAAACAGGGGGCTACGGAAGCTTTCTTT.

This chain joins TRBV6-4 and TRBJ1-2; D gene uncertain. The CDR3 runs 15 residues. Germline V CDR1 and CDR2: MRHNA, SNTAGT. The V gene lost 0 bases and the J gene lost 8 bases, with 16 bases spanning the gap. The CDR3 region is CASSDSSAGMKGYTF. CDR3 in DNA: TGTGCCAGCAGTGACTCGTCGGCGGGGATGAAGGGCTACACCTTC.

V usage is TRBV10-2 and J usage is TRBJ2-7; no reliable D call. V was clipped by 10 bases and J by 4 bases, with 17 bases between them. Germline V lookup: CDR1 WSHSY, CDR2 SAAADI. The CDR3 is made up of 13 amino acids. This CDR3 reads CATNPVLGYEQYF. CDR3 nucleotide sequence: TGCGCCACCAATCCAGTGCTCGGGTACGAGCAGTACTTC.

The rearrangement links TRBV9 to TRBJ2-5; D is possibly TRBD2 (6 bases). CDR1 and CDR2 (germline): SGDLS, YYNGEE. The CDR3 length is 15 residues. V lost 5 bases, J lost 3 bases, and 17 bases lay in between. This CDR3 reads CASSPRDSPEETQYF. The CDR3 DNA sequence: TGTGCCAGCAGTCCCCGGGACTCTCCCGAAGAGACCCAGTACTTC.